This is a list of T cell receptor beta chains from one sample in a study of T cell repertoires in cytomegalovirus infection. Antigens for these TCRs are unknown. TCRdb redid the calling of the reads with MiXCR, one entry per CDR3 protein. Of around 900,000 distinct CDR3 sequences detected, 31% appear once; the ten largest clones hold around an eighth. Sequenced material: cultured CD8+ T cells from PBMCs, taken from culture after CMV antigen stimulation. The receptor source for this set is a human donor in good health (CMV status not recorded). Some clones in this sample may be carry-over from other donors' samples. CDR3s include the opening cysteine and the closing phenylalanine or tryptophan. D genes are given only for firm matches. A row's size may be missing; if present it is once, few, many or a size class.

clone_size d_call j_call v_call cdr3_aa cdr3_nt
NA NA TRBJ1-1 TRBV7-3 CASSVHSNTEAFF TGTGCCAGCAGCGTCCACTCGAACACTGAAGCTTTCTTT
few NA TRBJ1-2 TRBV7-9 CASNPGGYTF TGTGCCAGCAACCCCGGGGGCTACACCTTC
few NA TRBJ1-1 TRBV12-3/TRBV12-4 CASSSYQNTEAFF TGTGCCAGCAGCTCGTACCAGAACACTGAAGCTTTCTTT
NA NA TRBJ1-2 TRBV4-2 CVSSQDQTEAYGYTF TGTGTCAGCAGCCAAGATCAGACAGAAGCGTATGGCTACACCTTC
few TRBD2 TRBJ2-3 TRBV19 CASSIGLAEASFTDTQYF TGTGCCAGTAGTATAGGCCTAGCGGAGGCCTCTTTCACAGATACGCAGTATTTT
NA NA TRBJ2-7 TRBV12-5 CASGFGRGRVTDEQYF TGTGCTAGTGGTTTCGGCCGGGGCAGGGTAACGGACGAGCAGTACTTC
few NA TRBJ1-5 TRBV7-9 CASSWAEGNQPQHF TGTGCCAGCAGCTGGGCAGAGGGCAATCAGCCCCAGCATTTT
NA TRBD2 TRBJ2-1 TRBV6-8 CASSYQLAGAIEQFF TGTGCCAGCAGTTACCAACTAGCGGGGGCAATAGAGCAGTTCTTC
few NA TRBJ2-1 TRBV7-6 CASSEDWGSYNEQFF TGTGCCAGCAGCGAGGACTGGGGCTCCTACAATGAGCAGTTCTTC
NA NA TRBJ2-5 TRBV10-2 CASSDSGVLQETQYF TGCGCCAGCAGTGACAGCGGCGTTCTTCAAGAGACCCAGTACTTC
many TRBD2 TRBJ2-1 TRBV28 CASSYHGGVEQFF TGTGCCAGCAGTTACCACGGGGGGGTTGAGCAGTTCTTC
NA NA TRBJ2-2 TRBV4-1 CASSQIRVPGELFF TGCGCCAGCAGCCAAATCAGGGTTCCCGGGGAGCTGTTTTTT
few NA TRBJ2-6 TRBV10-3 CAISELKQSSPLEKAGANVLTF TGTGCCATCAGTGAATTAAAACAGTCTTCCCCTCTCGAAAAAGCTGGGGCCAACGTCCTGACTTTC
many NA TRBJ2-1 TRBV7-6 CASSLGGDEQFF TGTGCCAGCAGCTTAGGTGGGGATGAGCAGTTCTTC
few NA TRBJ2-2 TRBV12-3/TRBV12-4 CASSFRGLWELFF TGTGCCAGCAGTTTCCGTGGGTTGTGGGAGCTGTTTTTT
few TRBD1 TRBJ2-5 TRBV4-1 CASSQNTGTGPEETQYF TGCGCCAGCAGCCAGAACACCGGGACAGGGCCGGAGGAGACCCAGTACTTC
once TRBD2 TRBJ2-5 TRBV7-2 CASSPLAGGSRETQYF TGTGCCAGCAGCCCTCTAGCGGGGGGGTCACGAGAGACCCAGTACTTC
NA NA TRBJ2-1 TRBV28 CASSPPLYDSSSYNEQFF TGTGCCAGCAGTCCCCCCCTTTACGATTCCAGCTCCTACAATGAGCAGTTCTTC
many NA TRBJ2-1 TRBV9 CASSAVGGPLFF TGTGCCAGCAGCGCGGTCGGTGGCCCGCTGTTCTTC
many TRBD1 TRBJ2-7 TRBV7-9 CASSGRGNTYEQYF TGTGCCAGCAGCGGCAGGGGGAACACCTACGAGCAGTACTTC
NA TRBD2 TRBJ2-3 TRBV27 CASSFERGLGDTQYF TGTGCCAGCAGTTTTGAGCGGGGCCTCGGGGATACGCAGTATTTT
NA NA TRBJ2-1 TRBV14 CASSRMRYNEQFF TGTGCCAGCAGCCGAATGCGGTACAATGAGCAGTTCTTC
NA TRBD1 TRBJ2-7 TRBV27 CASSKTGGPYEQYF TGTGCCAGCAGTAAGACAGGGGGTCCCTACGAGCAGTACTTC
few TRBD1 TRBJ1-5 TRBV7-8 CASATGYRGKSNQPQHF TGTGCCAGCGCGACAGGATACAGGGGAAAGAGCAATCAGCCCCAGCATTTT
NA NA TRBJ2-2 TRBV2 CATPQGKNTGELFF TGTGCCACCCCCCAGGGGAAGAACACCGGGGAGCTGTTTTTT
few NA TRBJ1-2 TRBV5-6 CASSLARSGYGYTF TGTGCCAGCAGCTTGGCTCGGTCGGGCTATGGCTACACCTTC
NA NA TRBJ1-1 TRBV2 CASATGMNTEAFF TGTGCCAGCGCCACAGGTATGAACACTGAAGCTTTCTTT
NA NA TRBJ1-6 TRBV19 CASKPLGLDNSPLHF TGTGCCAGTAAGCCCCTGGGACTTGATAATTCACCCCTCCACTTT
NA NA TRBJ1-1 TRBV6-5 CASSYQAGVNTEAFF TGTGCCAGCAGTTACCAGGCAGGGGTGAACACTGAAGCTTTCTTT
NA NA TRBJ1-2 TRBV20-1 CSARVRDNQEDGYTF TGCAGTGCTAGAGTCCGGGACAACCAAGAGGATGGCTACACCTTC
NA TRBD1 TRBJ1-1 TRBV12-3/TRBV12-4 CASITGDVSTEAFF TGTGCCAGCATCACAGGGGACGTGAGCACTGAAGCTTTCTTT
few NA TRBJ1-2 TRBV27 CASSFSSGVPGYTF TGTGCCAGCAGTTTCTCCTCAGGGGTGCCTGGCTACACCTTC
few TRBD2 TRBJ2-5 TRBV6-1 CASSYTHSGVLETQYF TGTGCCAGCAGCTATACCCATAGCGGGGTCTTAGAGACCCAGTACTTC
few TRBD1 TRBJ2-3 TRBV7-9 CASRTGKSTDTQYF TGTGCCAGCAGGACAGGGAAGAGCACAGATACGCAGTATTTT
few NA TRBJ1-2 TRBV4-1 CASSQGAGMYGYTF TGCGCCAGCAGCCAAGGGGCAGGGATGTATGGCTACACCTTC
NA NA TRBJ2-1 TRBV19 CASSVQTRGDEQFF TGTGCCAGTAGTGTCCAGACGAGAGGGGATGAGCAGTTCTTC
NA NA TRBJ2-7 TRBV11-2 CASSLDPGIRYEQYF TGTGCCAGCAGCTTAGACCCCGGGATCCGCTACGAGCAGTACTTC
once TRBD2 TRBJ2-2 TRBV7-9 CASSFTRSGGSLSNTGELFF TGTGCCAGCAGCTTTACGAGAAGCGGGGGTTCTCTGTCAAACACCGGGGAGCTGTTTTTT
NA NA TRBJ2-5 TRBV7-8 CASSLSGRWVVEASQETQYF TGTGCCAGCAGCTTAAGTGGTAGATGGGTAGTGGAGGCTTCACAAGAGACCCAGTACTTC
few TRBD1 TRBJ1-1 TRBV27 CASSPLGQGGENTEAFF TGTGCCAGCAGTCCCCTCGGACAGGGGGGAGAGAACACTGAAGCTTTCTTT
few TRBD2 TRBJ2-5 TRBV6-2/TRBV6-3 CASSYSLAGTSETQYF TGTGCCAGCAGTTACTCGCTAGCGGGGACCTCGGAGACCCAGTACTTC
NA NA TRBJ2-7 TRBV6-5 CASSTRPPHYEQYF TGTGCCAGCAGCACCCGCCCCCCCCACTACGAGCAGTACTTC
NA NA TRBJ2-1 TRBV10-3 CTIRGGRGGSYNEQFF TGTACCATCAGGGGGGGCAGGGGTGGCTCCTACAATGAGCAGTTCTTC
NA NA TRBJ2-7 TRBV7-9 CASSLSGGVNEQYF TGTGCCAGCAGCTTATCCGGGGGAGTGAACGAGCAGTACTTC
NA NA TRBJ1-2 TRBV4-1 CASSQRQGGGYTF TGCGCCAGCAGCCAACGGCAGGGAGGAGGCTACACCTTC
few TRBD2 TRBJ2-4 TRBV4-1 CASSQGTSGVLGIQYF TGCGCCAGCAGCCAGGGGACTAGCGGGGTGCTGGGCATTCAGTACTTC
few TRBD2 TRBJ2-1 TRBV6-6 CASSYELAGGNEQFF TGTGCCAGCAGTTACGAACTAGCGGGGGGCAATGAGCAGTTCTTC
NA TRBD2 TRBJ2-2 TRBV7-2 CASSYASGFDGELFF TGTGCCAGCAGCTACGCTAGCGGATTCGACGGGGAGCTGTTTTTT
few TRBD2 TRBJ2-2 TRBV6-5 CASSYLSGGTGELFF TGTGCCAGCAGTTACTTGTCGGGGGGCACCGGGGAGCTGTTTTTT
NA NA TRBJ1-2 TRBV7-3 CASSSGASPYGYTF TGTGCCAGCAGTTCGGGGGCGTCCCCCTATGGCTACACCTTC
NA TRBD1 TRBJ2-2 TRBV12-3/TRBV12-4 CASSLAGQAPFAGELFF TGTGCCAGCAGTTTAGCCGGACAGGCGCCTTTTGCCGGGGAGCTGTTTTTT
NA TRBD2 TRBJ2-3 TRBV12-3/TRBV12-4 CATLGLAERDTQYF TGTGCCACCCTTGGACTAGCGGAGAGAGATACGCAGTATTTT
NA TRBD1 TRBJ1-2 TRBV7-6 CANSSLGQGLLDGYTF TGTGCCAACAGCTCACTTGGACAGGGTTTATTAGATGGCTACACCTTC
NA NA TRBJ1-1 TRBV20-1 CSARDLREGQVTEAFF TGCAGTGCTAGAGATCTCCGGGAGGGCCAGGTCACTGAAGCTTTCTTT